The 28 T cell receptor beta chains below come from one sample, sequenced in a study of cytomegalovirus exposure and HLA in healthy donors. The PCR contained 60 Vbeta and 13 Jbeta primers. TCRdb keeps only in-frame clones here, not all; method: immunoSEQ multiplex PCR. This sample has some 71,000 clones, with about 67% found just once. The sequencing sample was made of PBMCs. These receptors came from a man aged 40-49 years in good health and CMV-seropositive.

The genes are TRBV7-9 and TRBJ2-1, with a tentative D call TRBD2 (6 bases). Germline CDR1 reads SEHNR; CDR2 reads FQNEAQ (reference sequence). This CDR3 has 14 amino acids. Trimming took 3 bases from V and 9 from J, leaving 15 bases between them. CDR3 sequence reads: CASSFMSLSGEQFF. CDR3 coding DNA: TGTGCCAGCAGCTTTATGAGCCTTAGCGGTGAGCAGTTCTTC.

The rearrangement links TRBV19 to TRBJ1-1; 8 bases are a match to TRBD1. The ends lost 7 bases at V and 10 bases at J; junction bases unmatched: 14. The CDR3 consists of 14 residues. Looked up from germline, CDR1 is LNHDA and CDR2 is SQIVND (reference sequence). This CDR3 reads CASIKDRGLRGAFF. The CDR3 DNA sequence: TGTGCCAGTATAAAAGACAGGGGACTCCGTGGAGCTTTCTTT.

This chain joins TRBV2 and TRBJ2-3; D not certain. V shed 6 bases and J shed 1 base, with 5 bases lying between them. Per the germline V gene, CDR1 is SNHLY and CDR2 is FYNNEI. This CDR3 region has 12 residues. The CDR3 protein is CASSPGTDTQYF. CDR3 bases: TGTGCCAGCAGCCCCGGCACAGATACGCAGTATTTT.

This clone was seen once. This chain joins TRBV28 and TRBJ2-7, with TRBD2 identical over 8 bases. The CDR3 is 13 residues long. CDR1 is MDHEN and CDR2 is SYDVKM in the germline V gene. The trim removed 10 bases at V and 6 bases at J, leaving 11 bases unmatched. The CDR3 nucleotides are TGTGCCACCCGGGAGGGCCATAGGGCCGAGCAGTACTTC. Translating gives CATREGHRAEQYF.

The chain has TRBV6-5 and TRBJ2-7; D is uncertain. Deletions cut 8 bases from V and 6 bases from J, with 11 bases between. The CDR3 totals 11 residues. Germline V lookup: CDR1 MNHEY, CDR2 SVGAGI. CDR3 nucleotides: TGTGCCAGCTTCCGCGGTGGCGAGCAGTACTTC. Amino acid sequence: CASFRGGEQYF.

This chain connects TRBV6-5 to TRBJ1-4; D remains ambiguous. Germline CDR1 MNHEY, CDR2 SVGAGI. The V end lost 8 bases, the J end lost 7 bases, and 11 bases lay between the germline ends. This CDR3 comprises 12 residues. CDR3 DNA: TGTGCCAGCGGGCCTGGGCGTGAAAAACTGTTTTTT. Translation: CASGPGREKLFF.

The V and J genes are TRBV29-1 and TRBJ1-5, with 8 bases fitting TRBD1. V was pared by 4 bases and J by 9 bases, with 8 bases of the junction left unmatched. The CDR3 runs to 13 residues. Per germline, CDR1 SQVTM and CDR2 ANQGSEA. CDR3 nucleotide sequence: TGCAGCGTTGGGGCAGGGGGCCAGGGGCCCCAGCATTTT. Residues: CSVGAGGQGPQHF.

This clone was found a few times. This chain connects TRBV10-3 to TRBJ1-1; 7 bases align to TRBD1. CDR3 length: 12 amino acids. Germline loops: CDR1 ENHRY, CDR2 SYGVKD. The junction had 5 bases not matched to a gene; V was cut back by 6 bases and J by 7 bases. Here the CDR3 reads CAISGTAGEAFF. CDR3 coding DNA: TGTGCCATCAGCGGGACAGCCGGTGAAGCTTTCTTT.

The chain links TRBV11-2 to TRBJ1-1; no definite D call. The CDR3 consists of 12 residues. V gave up 5 bases and J gave up 6 bases, with 10 bases separating them. Germline values: CDR1 SGHAT, CDR2 FQNNGV. The CDR3 reads CASSPGGAEAFF. CDR3 nucleotides: TGTGCCAGCAGCCCCGGCGGGGCTGAAGCTTTCTTT.

This chain joins TRBV15 and TRBJ2-7, with D perhaps TRBD2 (6 bases). The ends were cut back, 0 bases at V and 3 bases at J, with 9 bases in the middle. Germline values: CDR1 LNHNV, CDR2 YYDKDF (reference sequence). This CDR3 is 14 amino acids long. CDR3 sequence: CATSRDGGSYEQYF. Written as DNA, the CDR3 is TGTGCCACCAGCAGAGATGGAGGGAGCTACGAGCAGTACTTC. The full variable domain, with the rest looked up from reference TRBV15 and TRBJ2-7, is DAMVIQNPRYQVTQFGKPVTLSCSQTLNHNVMYWYQQKSSQAPKLLFHYYDKDFNNEADTPDNFQSRRPNTSFCFLDIRSPGLGDTAMYLCATSRDGGSYEQYFGPGTRLTVT.

This clone was seen a few times. This chain links TRBV18 with TRBJ2-7; the D gene is possibly TRBD1 (6 bases). V was shortened by 6 bases and J by 5 bases, with 17 bases between the two germline ends. Germline loops: CDR1 KGHSH, CDR2 LQKENI. The CDR3 is 14 residues long. CDR3 protein: CASSISRGINEQYF. CDR3 DNA: TGTGCCAGCTCTATCTCCAGGGGCATTAACGAGCAGTACTTC.

V and J are TRBV5-1 and TRBJ1-1, with a tentative D call TRBD1 (6 bases). CDR3 length equals 14 residues. CDR1 is SGHRS and CDR2 is YFSETQ in the germline V gene. Trimming left V 4 bases short and J 3 bases short, with 13 bases between. The CDR3 loop is CASSNGQQYTEAFF. CDR3 nucleotides: TGCGCCAGCAGCAACGGACAGCAGTACACTGAAGCTTTCTTT.

This clone came up a few times. The J gene is TRBJ2-7, the V gene TRBV7-8; 9 bases map to TRBD1. After removal of 4 bases from V and 7 bases from J, the junction contained 11 bases not matched to a gene. The CDR3 length is 15 residues. Germline assignment: CDR1 SGHVS and CDR2 FQNEAQ. The CDR3 loop is CASSSPGQGLGEQYF. DNA for the CDR3: TGTGCCAGCAGCTCTCCGGGACAGGGACTTGGGGAGCAGTACTTC.

The sample holds one count of this clone. CDR3 nucleotides: TGTGCCAGCAGCTTACTCCAGGGGGCGACTGGGGGTAACTATGGCTACACCTTC. Amino acids: CASSLLQGATGGNYGYTF. The chain uses TRBV7-8 and TRBJ1-2; 8 bases line up with TRBD1. Per the germline V gene, CDR1 is SGHVS and CDR2 is FQNEAQ. Unmatched junction bases numbered 12, after V lost 2 bases and J lost 1 base. There are 18 residues in the CDR3.

J is TRBJ1-5 and V is TRBV5-6; the match to TRBD1 covers 7 bases. Germline CDR1 SGHDT, CDR2 YYEEEE. After removal of 4 bases from V and 6 bases from J, the junction contained 10 bases not matched to a gene. The CDR3 covers 15 residues. The CDR3 here is CASSLLGQAGQPQHF. CDR3 in DNA: TGTGCCAGCAGCCTACTCGGACAGGCCGGTCAGCCCCAGCATTTT.

This clone was picked up one time. The gene calls are TRBV7-9 and TRBJ1-2; TRBD1 matches 8 bases. CDR3 length: 15 residues. The V segment lost 2 bases and the J segment 8 bases; nucleotides outside the gene matches: 10. Germline CDR1 SEHNR, CDR2 FQNEAQ (reference sequence). This CDR3 reads CASSLNGQGAGGYTF. The CDR3 DNA sequence: TGTGCCAGCAGCTTAAACGGCCAGGGGGCAGGAGGCTACACCTTC.

The chain employs TRBV6-6 and TRBJ2-6; TRBD2 might be the D (5 bases). Per the germline V gene, CDR1 is MNHNY and CDR2 is SVGAGI (reference sequence). There are 14 residues in the CDR3. The ends were cut back, 5 bases at V and 4 bases at J, with 9 bases in the middle. In DNA form, the CDR3 reads TGTGCCAGCAGTCCCCCGGGGGGGGCCAACGTCCTGACTTTC. Amino acids: CASSPPGGANVLTF.

This clone came up a few times. V gene TRBV9 combines with J gene TRBJ2-5, with D tentatively TRBD2 (5 bases). The length of the CDR3 is 13 residues. The ends were cut back, 1 base at V and 1 base at J, with 5 bases in the middle. Germline V CDR1 and CDR2: SGDLS, YYNGEE. CDR3 sequence reads: CASSVSGQETQYF. The CDR3 DNA sequence: TGTGCCAGCAGCGTAAGCGGCCAAGAGACCCAGTACTTC. Filled out from reference TRBV9 and TRBJ2-5, the complete variable domain reads DSGVTQTPKHLITATGQRVTLRCSPRSGDLSVYWYQQSLDQGLQFLIQYYNGEERAKGNILERFSAQQFPDLHSELNLSSLELGDSALYFCASSVSGQETQYFGPGTRLLVL.

V and J are TRBV9 and TRBJ2-2, with 9 bases lining up with TRBD2. Germline V gene sequence: CDR1 SGDLS, CDR2 YYNGEE. The CDR3 sequence is 16 residues long. V lost 1 base and J lost 8; bases outside the gene matches: 9. CDR3 sequence reads: CASSVRSGGRTGELFF. The DNA of the CDR3 is TGTGCCAGCAGCGTAAGAAGCGGGGGGCGGACAGGGGAGCTGTTTTTT.

V usage is TRBV5-1 and J usage is TRBJ1-2; no definite D call. Germline V CDR1 and CDR2: SGHRS, YFSETQ. The V end was cut by 1 base, the J end by 4 bases, with 11 bases between. CDR3 size: 14 residues. CDR3 DNA: TGCGCCAGCAGCTTGCTGGGCGAGGGCTATGGCTACACCTTC. Its translation is CASSLLGEGYGYTF.

The chain couples TRBV7-9 to TRBJ2-1, with TRBD2 identical over 10 bases. Germline CDR1 reads SEHNR; CDR2 reads FQNEAQ (reference sequence). The CDR3 runs to 18 residues. V dropped 5 bases and J dropped 2; count of bases not matched to a gene: 12. CDR3 coding DNA: TGTGCCAGCAGCCCCCGGGCAGCCACTAGCGGGACCTACAATGAGCAGTTCTTC. It is translated as CASSPRAATSGTYNEQFF.

The chain combines TRBV28 with TRBJ2-7; D remains unclear. V was shortened by 8 bases and J by 0 bases, with 14 bases between the two germline ends. CDR1 is MDHEN, CDR2 SYDVKM, per germline. CDR3 size: 14 residues. CDR3 DNA: TGTGCCAGCCAAACTCCACCAAGCTCCTACGAGCAGTACTTC. Its translation: CASQTPPSSYEQYF.

This clone came up a few times. This chain connects TRBV18 to TRBJ1-2; D is unclear. Germline CDR1 and CDR2: KGHSH and LQKENI. V was cut by 2 bases and J by 2 bases, with 12 bases left in between. The CDR3 covers 15 residues. The CDR3 region has the DNA TGTGCCAGCTCACCAAGCGGGGAACCAAACTATGGCTACACCTTC. Encoded protein: CASSPSGEPNYGYTF. The whole variable domain, remainder taken from reference TRBV18 and TRBJ1-2, is NAGVMQNPRHLVRRRGQEARLRCSPMKGHSHVYWYRQLPEEGLKFMVYLQKENIIDESGMPKERFSAEFPKEGPSILRIQQVVRGDSAAYFCASSPSGEPNYGYTFGSGTRLTVV.

At least ten counts were recorded for this clone. This chain links TRBV18 with TRBJ2-1; TRBD1 matches 7 bases. This CDR3 has 14 amino acids. The J segment lost 6 bases and the V segment lost 2 bases, leaving 4 bases of the junction unmatched. The germline V gene encodes CDR1 KGHSH and CDR2 LQKENI. CDR3 nucleotides: TGTGCCAGCTCACCAGACAGGGTCGGCAATGAGCAGTTCTTC. This translates into CASSPDRVGNEQFF. Full variable domain (rest looked up from reference TRBV18 and TRBJ2-1): NAGVMQNPRHLVRRRGQEARLRCSPMKGHSHVYWYRQLPEEGLKFMVYLQKENIIDESGMPKERFSAEFPKEGPSILRIQQVVRGDSAAYFCASSPDRVGNEQFFGPGTRLTVL.

Turning to this clone: One junction end disagrees with the germline gene, perhaps due to a read error. This chain connects TRBV7-7 to TRBJ1-5, with D maybe TRBD1 (5 bases). Germline V gene lookup returns CDR1 SSHAT and CDR2 FNYEAQ (reference sequence). CDR3 length: 14 amino acids. The CDR3 DNA reads TGTGCTAGCAGCCGACCGGGACTTAATCAGCCCCAGCATTTT. Amino acids: CASSRPGLNQPQHF.

This clone was detected only a few times. The chain combines TRBV6-6 with TRBJ2-7; possible D gene TRBD1, 6 bases. The CDR3 runs to 15 residues. Germline lookup yields CDR1 MNHNY and CDR2 SVGAGI (reference sequence). V was shortened by 4 bases and J by 7 bases, with 20 bases between the two germline ends. DNA of the CDR3: TGTGCCAGCAGTTCTTCCGGGACCAGCCAGGGGGAGCAGTACTTC. Translation gives CASSSSGTSQGEQYF.

V usage is TRBV28 and J usage is TRBJ2-1; 10 bases are shared with TRBD2. The CDR3 is 15 amino acids. Looked up from germline, CDR1 is MDHEN and CDR2 is SYDVKM. V was clipped by 3 bases and J by 4 bases; unmatched bases: 3. The chain's CDR3 is CASSFRTSGYNEQFF. Here the CDR3 DNA reads TGTGCCAGCAGTTTTCGGACTAGCGGATACAATGAGCAGTTCTTC.

V usage is TRBV29-1 and J usage is TRBJ1-5; D not resolved. CDR3 length: 15 amino acids. V shed 3 bases and J shed 0 bases, with 12 bases lying between them. From germline, CDR1 is SQVTM and CDR2 ANQGSEA. DNA of the CDR3: TGCAGCGTTGACAGGCAGGACTGTAGCAATCAGCCCCAGCATTTT. It yields the protein CSVDRQDCSNQPQHF.